This T cell receptor (beta chain) was recovered during a study of T cells in Graves' hyperthyroidism and ophthalmopathy. For the study at large: Prior to any treatment, at the point of initial diagnosis, peripheral blood was collected.

RNA transcripts provided the source from which TCR beta CDR3 regions were amplified. The primer set for the first-round RT-PCR of the TCR CDR3 was HTBI. TCRdb redid the calling of the multiplex PCR reads with MiXCR, one entry per CDR3 protein. The data show about 560,000 distinct CDR3 sequences, over 15% seen once. Study findings and constraints: Ophthalmopathy could be told apart from stable hyperthyroidism with a 13 V-J model.

This CDR3 spans 15 amino acids. CDR1 and CDR2 (germline): MNHEY, SMNVEV (reference sequence). With 3 bases clipped from V and 6 bases from J, the junction kept 10 bases outside the gene matches. This clonotype was recorded at least ten times. As yet, its antigen is unknown. The sample consisted of blood. This receptor was identified in a woman aged 18-35 years with Graves' hyperthyroidism. The chain recombines TRBV27 with TRBJ2-7, with 8 bases fitting TRBD1. The CDR3 bases are TGTGCCAGCAGTTTCTTCGCGACAGGGGAACGCGAGCAGTACTTC. Translation gives CASSFFATGEREQYF.